This is a list of T cell receptor beta chains from one sample in a study of cytomegalovirus exposure and HLA in healthy donors. TCRdb's copy holds only in-frame clones and misses some; the assay was immunoSEQ multiplex PCR. The profile shows some 140,000 clones, about 68% of them singletons. Material: PBMCs. These receptor sequences come from a human donor in good health. The CDR3 runs from the conserved cysteine through the conserved F or W. The order of the fields is clone size, J gene, D gene, V gene, CDR3 DNA, CDR3 protein. D genes are given only for firm matches. The size entry is marked missing in some rows and otherwise reads once, few, many or a size class.

. | TRBJ2-4 | . | TRBV28 | TGTGCCAGCGAGGGGGTCCTAGCCAAAAACATTCAGTACTTC | CASEGVLAKNIQYF
few | TRBJ2-3 | TRBD2 | TRBV5-3 | TGTGCCAGAAGAAGGCCGGGATCAGAAGCGGGAGAAGTCGAGTATTTT | CARRRPGSEAGEVEYF
. | TRBJ2-1 | TRBD1 | TRBV9 | TGTGCCAGCAGCGTAGGGGACAGGGCCAATTCCTACAATGAGCAGTTCTTC | CASSVGDRANSYNEQFF
. | TRBJ2-3 | . | TRBV2 | TGTGCCAGCAGTGAACTCCGGGCGGGTACGCAGTATTTT | CASSELRAGTQYF
. | TRBJ1-2 | . | TRBV5-4 | TGTGCCAGCAGCTTGCCCGGGACATATGGCTACACCTTC | CASSLPGTYGYTF
. | TRBJ1-2 | TRBD1 | TRBV15 | TGTGCCACCAGCAGAAGGGCAGGGGGTTATGGCTACACCTTC | CATSRRAGGYGYTF
few | TRBJ1-5 | TRBD1 | TRBV9 | TGTGCCAGCAGCGTCGGGACAGGGTATGATCAGCCCCAGCATTTT | CASSVGTGYDQPQHF
. | TRBJ1-4 | . | TRBV6-1 | TGTGCCAGCAGCGAAAAAATTCCGAGATTGGATGAAAAACTGTTTTTT | CASSEKIPRLDEKLFF
. | TRBJ1-4 | . | TRBV5-8 | TGTGCCAGCAGCTTGATAAGCGAAAAACTGTTTTTT | CASSLISEKLFF
. | TRBJ1-1 | . | TRBV7-9 | TGTGCCAGCAGCTTAGGGAACCCTGGGGAGACTGAAGCTTTCTTT | CASSLGNPGETEAFF
. | TRBJ1-1 | TRBD1 | TRBV28 | TGTGCCAGCAGTTCCCGAAGACAGGGGAACACTGAAGCTTTCTTT | CASSSRRQGNTEAFF
few | TRBJ2-7 | TRBD2 | TRBV18 | TGTGCCAGCTCACCTACTAGCGGCTCCTACGAGCAGTACTTC | CASSPTSGSYEQYF
. | TRBJ2-7 | . | TRBV6-6 | TGTGCCAGCAGTCCCGATCCTGGGGGGATTACCTACGAGCAGTACTTC | CASSPDPGGITYEQYF
. | TRBJ2-3 | . | TRBV29-1 | TGCAGCGTAATGGACAGTAGCACAGATACGCAGTATTTT | CSVMDSSTDTQYF
. | TRBJ2-5 | . | TRBV7-9 | TGTGCCAGCAGCTTATCGGTTGAAGAGACCCAGTACTTC | CASSLSVEETQYF
. | TRBJ2-4 | . | TRBV5-6 | TGTGCCAGCAGCCCTCCGGCAGGGAACATTCAGTACTTC | CASSPPAGNIQYF
. | TRBJ1-4 | . | TRBV5-4 | TGTGCCAGCAGCTTGGGTCGGGGACTTGATGAAAAACTGTTTTTT | CASSLGRGLDEKLFF
. | TRBJ1-1 | TRBD1 | TRBV19 | TGTGCCAGTTTAGACAGGGGCGGGGGCGGTGGAGAAGCTTTCTTT | CASLDRGGGGGEAFF
. | TRBJ1-2 | . | TRBV28 | TGTGCCAGCAGTTTAGGTGACAGGAGGTATGGCTACACCTTC | CASSLGDRRYGYTF
few | TRBJ2-7 | TRBD2 | TRBV18 | TGTGCCAGCTCCGAGACTAGCGGGACCTACGAGCAGTACTTC | CASSETSGTYEQYF
. | TRBJ1-5 | . | TRBV7-6 | . | CASSFGAGGRHHSNQPQHF
few | TRBJ2-1 | TRBD1 | TRBV7-9 | TGTGCCAGCAGCTCGGAGACCGGGACAGGGGGCTCCTACAATGAGCAGTTCTTC | CASSSETGTGGSYNEQFF
few | TRBJ2-7 | . | TRBV11-3 | TGTGCCAGCAGCCCAAGACTGGGGGGCGAGCAGTACTTC | CASSPRLGGEQYF
once | TRBJ2-7 | . | TRBV5-4 | TGTGCCAGCAGCCCAGAGACACCATCCTACGAGCAGTACTTC | CASSPETPSYEQYF
few | TRBJ1-4 | . | TRBV27 | TGTGCCAGCAGTCCAAGGACAGACCGTAATAATGAAAAACTGTTTTTT | CASSPRTDRNNEKLFF
. | TRBJ2-7 | . | TRBV5-1 | TGCGCCAGCAGCTTCTCCGGGGGTGGTCGCGAGCAGTACTTC | CASSFSGGGREQYF
. | TRBJ2-7 | . | TRBV29-1 | TGCAGCGTTGAAGGCTGGGGCCAAAAAACCTACTCCTACGAGCAGTACTTC | CSVEGWGQKTYSYEQYF
few | TRBJ2-2 | . | TRBV15 | TGTGCCACCAGCAGAGATACGGGAACCGGGGAGCTGTTTTTT | CATSRDTGTGELFF
. | TRBJ2-3 | . | TRBV13 | TGTGCCAGCAGCTCCTCCGCAGATACGCAGTATTTT | CASSSSADTQYF
. | TRBJ2-7 | TRBD1 | TRBV27 | TGTGCCAGCACCCCTTCGGGGACAGGGCCCTACGAGCAGTACTTC | CASTPSGTGPYEQYF
few | TRBJ1-4 | . | TRBV7-9 | TGTGCCAGCAGCTTAGCCCCCGCAGGAATGGAAAAACTGTTTTTT | CASSLAPAGMEKLFF
. | TRBJ1-2 | . | TRBV28 | TGTGCCAGCAGTTTAGACGGGAACTATGGCTACACCTTC | CASSLDGNYGYTF
. | TRBJ1-5 | . | TRBV11-2 | TGTGCCAGCAGCTTAAGCTCCAATCAGCCCCAGCATTTT | CASSLSSNQPQHF
. | TRBJ2-6 | . | TRBV9 | TGTGCCAGCAGCGTTTACAGGGCCTCTGGGGCCAACGTCCTGACTTTC | CASSVYRASGANVLTF
few | TRBJ2-1 | . | TRBV5-1 | TGCGCCAGCAGCGCGAGCGCTAGCTCCTACAATGAGCAGTTCTTC | CASSASASSYNEQFF
few | TRBJ2-7 | . | TRBV21-1 | TGTGCCAGCCGGGCGCCAGGGGGCCCCTACGAGCAGTACTTC | CASRAPGGPYEQYF
. | TRBJ2-1 | . | TRBV7-3 | TGTGCCAGCAGCTTAGGGGAGCGGCCCGAGCAGTTCTTC | CASSLGERPEQFF
. | TRBJ2-1 | . | TRBV6-1 | TGTGCCAGCAGTGTCGGTCAGGGCTCCAATGAGCAGTTCTTC | CASSVGQGSNEQFF
. | TRBJ1-2 | TRBD1 | TRBV18 | TGTGCCAGCTCCCCGGGACAGTCTAACTATGGCTACACCTTC | CASSPGQSNYGYTF
. | TRBJ2-2 | . | TRBV29-1 | TGCAGCGTTGTGGAGGGGGCGCCCGGGGAGCTGTTTTTT | CSVVEGAPGELFF
. | TRBJ2-3 | . | TRBV27 | TGTGCCAGCAGTTTATTAGGACTTTCCACAGATACGCAGTATTTT | CASSLLGLSTDTQYF
. | TRBJ2-1 | . | TRBV5-1 | TGCGCCTCTGGGGCGGAGAGCTCCTACAATGAGCAGTTCTTC | CASGAESSYNEQFF
few | TRBJ2-3 | . | TRBV18 | TGTGCCAGCTCACCACTAGGCGGGGGCCGAGCGGCTACAGATACGCAGTATTTT | CASSPLGGGRAATDTQYF
. | TRBJ1-1 | . | TRBV5-1 | TGCGCCAGCAGGGGGGAGGGGCTCACTGAAGCTTTCTTT | CASRGEGLTEAFF
. | TRBJ1-2 | . | TRBV7-9 | TGTGCCAGCAGCCAAAATCCGGGTCCGTTAGGCTACACCTTC | CASSQNPGPLGYTF
once | TRBJ1-1 | . | TRBV7-6 | TGTGCCAGCAGCTTAGGGGGGCTAGACACTGAAGCTTTCTTT | CASSLGGLDTEAFF
. | TRBJ1-5 | TRBD1 | TRBV5-1 | TGCGCCAGCAGCTTGGCTCCGACAGGGGGCAATCAGCCCCAGCATTTT | CASSLAPTGGNQPQHF